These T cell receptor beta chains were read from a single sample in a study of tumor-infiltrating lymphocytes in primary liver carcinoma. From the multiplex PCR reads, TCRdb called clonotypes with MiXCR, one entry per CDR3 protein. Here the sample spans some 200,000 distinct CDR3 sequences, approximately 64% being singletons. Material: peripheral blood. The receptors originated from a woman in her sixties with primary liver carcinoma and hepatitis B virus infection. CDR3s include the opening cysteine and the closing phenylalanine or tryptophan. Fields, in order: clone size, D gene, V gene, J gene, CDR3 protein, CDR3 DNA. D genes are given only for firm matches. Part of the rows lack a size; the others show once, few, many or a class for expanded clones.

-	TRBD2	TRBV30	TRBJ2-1	CAWTRASGNEQFF	TGTGCCTGGACCCGGGCTAGCGGAAATGAGCAGTTCTTC
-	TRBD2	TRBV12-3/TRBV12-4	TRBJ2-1	CASSSETSGSGEQFF	TGTGCCAGCAGTTCCGAGACTAGCGGGTCGGGTGAGCAGTTCTTC
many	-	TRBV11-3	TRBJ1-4	CASSPRGGEKLFF	TGTGCCAGCAGCCCCCGCGGTGGTGAAAAACTGTTTTTT
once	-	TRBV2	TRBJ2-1	CASRWTSGCNEQFF	TGTGCCAGCAGATGGACCAGCGGGTGCAATGAGCAGTTCTTC
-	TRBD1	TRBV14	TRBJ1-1	CASSQVGVTGLAFF	TGTGCCAGCAGCCAAGTCGGGGTGACAGGGTTGGCTTTCTTT
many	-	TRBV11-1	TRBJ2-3	CASSVGQRGTDTQYF	TGTGCCAGCAGCGTGGGACAAAGGGGTACAGATACGCAGTATTTT
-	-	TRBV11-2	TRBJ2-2	CASSYTFSGELFF	TGTGCCAGTAGCTATACGTTTTCCGGGGAGCTGTTTTTT
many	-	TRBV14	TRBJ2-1	CASSQAISGLNEQFF	TGTGCCAGCAGCCAGGCAATTAGCGGACTCAATGAGCAGTTCTTC
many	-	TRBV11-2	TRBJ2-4	CASSQADPGIPKNIQYF	TGTGCCAGCAGCCAGGCCGACCCCGGGATTCCCAAAAACATTCAGTACTTC
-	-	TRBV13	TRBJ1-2	CASSPSSGGYTF	TGTGCCAGCAGCCCTTCTTCGGGTGGCTACACCTTC
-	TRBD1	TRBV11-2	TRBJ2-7	CVSSYSDRYEQYF	TGTGTCAGCAGCTATTCGGACAGGTACGAGCAGTACTTC
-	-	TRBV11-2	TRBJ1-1	CASNLRAAGNSEAFF	TGTGCCAGCAACTTAAGAGCGGCAGGTAACAGTGAAGCTTTCTTT
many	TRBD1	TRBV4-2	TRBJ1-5	CASSQNGGRGVSNQPQHF	TGTGCCAGCAGCCAAAACGGGGGCAGGGGGGTTAGCAATCAGCCCCAGCATTTT
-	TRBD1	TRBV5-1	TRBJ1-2	CASSLQQGAGDYTF	TGCGCCAGCAGCTTACAACAGGGGGCAGGTGACTACACCTTC
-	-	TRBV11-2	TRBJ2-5	CACSLEPEETQYF	TGTGCCTGCAGTTTAGAGCCAGAAGAGACCCAGTACTTC
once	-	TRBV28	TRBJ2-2	CASSWGRYARELFF	TGTGCCAGCAGTTGGGGACGGTATGCCAGGGAGCTGTTTTTT
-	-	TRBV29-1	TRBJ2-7	CNVGSLGYERYF	TGCAACGTTGGGAGTCTAGGTTACGAGCGGTACTTC
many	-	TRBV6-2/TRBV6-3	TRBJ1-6	CASFDSGYNSPLHF	TGTGCCAGCTTCGACTCAGGTTATAATTCACCCCTCCACTTT
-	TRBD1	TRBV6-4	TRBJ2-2	CANSDSQGAGELFF	TGTGCCAACAGTGACTCACAGGGGGCCGGGGAGCTGTTTTTT
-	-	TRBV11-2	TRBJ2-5	CASKVDGRETQYF	TGTGCCAGCAAGGTAGATGGTAGAGAGACCCAGTACTTC
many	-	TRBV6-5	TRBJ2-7	CASSQAGTAMGEQYF	TGTGCCAGCAGTCAGGCCGGGACCGCCATGGGCGAGCAGTACTTC
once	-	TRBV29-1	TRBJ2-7	CSVGGGASGYEQYF	-
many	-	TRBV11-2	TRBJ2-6	CASSLVGGSGANVLTF	TGTGCCAGCAGCTTAGTAGGGGGTTCTGGGGCCAACGTCCTGACTTTC
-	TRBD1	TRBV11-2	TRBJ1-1	CAGSLDPTGPTEAFF	TGTGCCGGCAGCTTAGACCCGACAGGGCCAACTGAAGCTTTCTTT
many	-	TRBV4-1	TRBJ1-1	CASSQDRKVNTEAFF	TGCGCCAGCAGCCAAGATAGGAAAGTGAACACTGAAGCTTTCTTT
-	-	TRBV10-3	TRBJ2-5	CAISEYSSAPQETQYF	TGTGCCATCAGTGAGTACTCTAGCGCTCCACAAGAGACCCAGTACTTC
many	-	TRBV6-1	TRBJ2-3	CASSEEVGRGTDTQYF	TGTGCCAGCAGTGAAGAAGTGGGTAGGGGCACAGATACGCAGTATTTT
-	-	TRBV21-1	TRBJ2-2	CASTPTGTPNTGELFF	TGTGCCAGCACCCCGACCGGGACACCCAACACCGGGGAGCTGTTTTTT
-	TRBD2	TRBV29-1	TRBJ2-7	CSVEPGTGRLAGGKEQYF	TGCAGCGTTGAGCCCGGGACAGGGAGACTAGCGGGAGGGAAGGAGCAGTACTTC
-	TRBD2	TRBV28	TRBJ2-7	CASSRSGGYEQYF	TGTGCCAGCAGTCGCTCGGGAGGCTACGAGCAGTACTTC
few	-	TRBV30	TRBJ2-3	CAWSRGPDTQYF	TGTGCCTGGAGTCGGGGTCCAGATACGCAGTATTTT
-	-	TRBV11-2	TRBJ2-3	CTSSPPESADTQYF	TGTACCAGCAGTCCACCTGAATCGGCAGATACGCAGTATTTT
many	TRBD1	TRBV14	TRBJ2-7	CASRRQGGYEQYF	TGTGCCAGCAGGCGACAGGGGGGTTACGAGCAGTACTTC
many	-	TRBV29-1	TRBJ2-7	CSVGATYEQYF	TGCAGCGTGGGGGCCACCTACGAGCAGTACTTC
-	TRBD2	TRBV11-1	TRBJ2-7	CTSSLGLVGDYEQYF	TGTACCAGCAGCTTGGGACTAGTGGGAGACTACGAGCAGTACTTC
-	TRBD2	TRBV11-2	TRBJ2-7	CAGILDWVRLAGPYEQYF	TGTGCCGGCATCTTAGATTGGGTCAGACTAGCGGGTCCCTACGAGCAGTACTTC
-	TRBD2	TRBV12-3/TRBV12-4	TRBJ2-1	CTSRPRLAGNNEQFF	TGTACCAGCAGGCCCCGACTAGCGGGGAACAATGAGCAGTTCTTC
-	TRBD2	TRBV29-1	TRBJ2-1	CSVEVMASGRAGSYNEQFF	TGCAGCGTTGAAGTGATGGCTAGCGGGAGGGCCGGTTCCTATAATGAGCAGTTCTTC
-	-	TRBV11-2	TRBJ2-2	CASNLLTGNTGELFF	TGTGCCAGCAACTTACTGACAGGAAACACCGGGGAGCTGTTTTTT
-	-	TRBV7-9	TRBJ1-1	CASNPLTEGTEASF	TGTGCCAGCAATCCTCTGACCGAGGGAACAGAAGCTTCCTTT
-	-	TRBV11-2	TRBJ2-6	CASSTVTGANIPTF	TGTGCCAGCTCGACAGTAACTGGGGCCAACATCCCGACTTTC
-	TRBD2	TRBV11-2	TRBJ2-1	CASSTCSGDPYYNEQFF	TGTGCCAGCAGCACTTGTAGCGGGGACCCTTACTATAATGAGCAGTTCTTC
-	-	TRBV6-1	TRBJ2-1	CTSSHGLRQDYNVQFF	TGTACCAGCAGTCATGGGCTGAGGCAAGACTACAATGTGCAGTTCTTC
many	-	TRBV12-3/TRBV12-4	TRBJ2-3	CASSASAGRTQYF	TGTGCCAGCAGCGCTAGCGCCGGACGCACGCAGTATTTT
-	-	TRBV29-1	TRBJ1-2	CSVEVEVVGRGDRNIGYTF	TGCAGCGTTGAAGTTGAAGTGGTGGGGCGAGGAGATCGGAATATTGGCTACACCTTC
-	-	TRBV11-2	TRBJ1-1	CGSSLVRENTEAFF	TGTGGCAGCAGTTTAGTGCGGGAGAACACTGAAGCTTTCTTT
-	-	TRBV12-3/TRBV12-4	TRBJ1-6	CASSLWGGRQPLHF	TGTGCCAGCAGTCTGTGGGGGGGACGGCAACCCCTCCACTTT